A selection of T cell receptor beta chains follows, all from one sample in a study of T cell repertoires in cytomegalovirus infection. A single record per CDR3 protein comes from TCRdb applying MiXCR to the reads. The sample has some 500,000 distinct CDR3 sequences; roughly 34% are singletons. For these receptors, no antigen is known. The specimen comprised cultured PBMCs, sampled from culture after CMV antigen stimulation. The receptors were gathered from a human donor in good health (CMV status not recorded). Some clones in this sample may be carry-over from other donors' samples. The CDR3 runs from the conserved cysteine through the conserved F or W. The D gene is left open where the match is weak. Expanded clones are given a class, and other clones once, few, many or no size at all.

d_call j_call clone_size v_call cdr3_aa cdr3_nt
TRBD2 TRBJ2-3 few TRBV19 CASSIDAGVWDTQYF TGTGCCAGTAGTATAGATGCGGGAGTTTGGGATACGCAGTATTTT
NA TRBJ2-1 NA TRBV4-3 CASSRKRSSYNEQFF TGCGCCAGCAGCCGTAAGCGGAGCTCCTACAATGAGCAGTTCTTC
NA TRBJ1-2 many TRBV10-3 CAISEGGAYGYTF TGTGCCATCAGTGAGGGGGGGGCCTATGGCTACACCTTC
NA TRBJ2-5 NA TRBV3-1 CASSRGTGEQETQYF TGTGCCAGCAGCCGAGGGACTGGGGAACAAGAGACCCAGTACTTC
NA TRBJ1-1 NA TRBV30 CAWRQNTEAFF TGTGCCTGGAGGCAGAACACTGAAGCTTTCTTT
TRBD2 TRBJ2-2 few TRBV7-2 CASSPGLAGEIRTGELFF TGTGCCAGCAGCCCGGGACTAGCGGGAGAAATTCGCACCGGGGAGCTGTTTTTT
TRBD2 TRBJ2-1 NA TRBV27 CASMRLAPLNEQFF TGTGCCAGCATGAGACTAGCCCCCCTAAATGAGCAGTTCTTC
NA TRBJ1-2 many TRBV7-2 CASSHPGRIVENINYGYTF TGTGCCAGCAGCCACCCGGGACGGATAGTAGAAAATATAAACTATGGCTACACCTTC
NA TRBJ2-1 NA TRBV6-5 CASSSGLGRFF TGTGCCAGCAGTTCGGGACTGGGGCGGTTCTTC
TRBD2 TRBJ2-7 few TRBV12-3/TRBV12-4 CASSLHSGRYSYEQYF TGTGCCAGCAGTCTCCATAGCGGGAGGTACTCCTACGAGCAGTACTTC
NA TRBJ2-7 few TRBV28 CASSPLGWEQYF TGTGCCAGCAGCCCTCTCGGGTGGGAGCAGTACTTC
NA TRBJ2-2 NA TRBV7-3 CASSLMATNTGELFF TGTGCCAGCAGCTTAATGGCGACTAACACCGGGGAGCTGTTTTTT
NA TRBJ2-1 many TRBV7-2 CASSLVGRISNEQFF TGTGCCAGCAGCTTAGTTGGACGGATCTCAAATGAGCAGTTCTTC
NA TRBJ1-2 NA TRBV6-8 CASSSPLRGYTF TGTGCCAGCAGTTCCCCTCTCCGGGGCTACACCTTC
TRBD2 TRBJ2-1 NA TRBV24-1 CATSDLSGTSGRINEQFF TGTGCCACCAGTGATTTGAGCGGGACTAGCGGGAGAATCAATGAGCAGTTCTTC
NA TRBJ2-7 few TRBV6-6 CASSRLTGAYEQYF TGTGCCAGCAGTCGACTGACAGGAGCCTACGAGCAGTACTTC
NA TRBJ1-1 few TRBV19 CASSITTYTEAFF TGTGCCAGTAGTATAACGACATACACTGAAGCTTTCTTT
TRBD2 TRBJ2-3 NA TRBV7-3 CASSARLASTDTQYF TGTGCCAGCAGCGCGAGACTAGCGAGCACAGATACGCAGTATTTT
TRBD2 TRBJ2-3 many TRBV7-2 CASSFYGRAGVDTQYF TGTGCCAGCAGCTTTTACGGGAGGGCCGGTGTAGATACGCAGTATTTT
NA TRBJ2-3 NA TRBV29-1 CSVLGGVTGRTDTQYF TGCAGCGTTTTGGGCGGGGTGACAGGCCGCACAGATACGCAGTATTTT
NA TRBJ2-1 NA TRBV12-3/TRBV12-4 CASSWNLAPSYNEQFF TGTGCCAGCAGTTGGAATCTAGCGCCCTCCTACAATGAGCAGTTCTTC
TRBD1 TRBJ1-5 NA TRBV27 CASSLQLPGTGGGGPQHF TGTGCCAGCAGTTTACAATTACCCGGGACAGGGGGGGGTGGGCCCCAGCATTTT
TRBD1 TRBJ1-2 NA TRBV7-2 CASSPGGPANYGYTF TGTGCCAGCAGCCCAGGGGGCCCGGCCAACTATGGCTACACCTTC
NA TRBJ2-2 few TRBV28 CASSLSAGELFF TGTGCCAGCAGTTTAAGTGCCGGGGAGCTGTTTTTT
TRBD2 TRBJ2-1 few TRBV24-1 CATSDPLAGINEQFF TGTGCCACCAGTGACCCGCTAGCGGGAATAAATGAGCAGTTCTTC
NA TRBJ1-6 few TRBV27 CASRELGRPLHF TGTGCCAGCAGGGAACTGGGGCGGCCCCTCCACTTT
NA TRBJ1-6 NA TRBV11-2 CASSLGGTNPTLFYSPLHF TGTGCCAGCAGCTTAGGTGGGACAAATCCAACCTTATTTTATTCACCCCTCCACTTT
TRBD2 TRBJ2-1 few TRBV7-2 CASSSKGAGGSSYNEQFF TGTGCCAGCAGCTCTAAAGGGGCGGGAGGGAGCTCCTACAATGAGCAGTTCTTC
TRBD1 TRBJ2-3 few TRBV19 CASTPGQGAHTQYF TGTGCCAGTACTCCCGGACAGGGGGCGCATACGCAGTATTTT
NA TRBJ2-7 NA TRBV27 CASSPHRVGEQYF TGTGCCAGCAGCCCCCACAGGGTAGGCGAGCAGTACTTC
NA TRBJ1-2 few TRBV29-1 CSVESLDYGYTF TGCAGCGTTGAAAGCCTGGACTATGGCTACACCTTC
TRBD1 TRBJ1-5 NA TRBV11-2 CASSLVIGTAYSNQPQHF TGTGCCAGCAGCTTAGTAATCGGGACAGCTTATAGCAATCAGCCCCAGCATTTT
NA TRBJ2-1 NA TRBV19 CASSRFGSNEQFF TGTGCCAGCTCCCGGTTTGGCAGCAATGAGCAGTTCTTC
NA TRBJ2-3 NA TRBV11-3 CASSLDPSTAFSTDTQYF TGTGCCAGCAGCTTAGATCCGTCTACAGCCTTTAGCACAGATACGCAGTATTTT
NA TRBJ1-5 few TRBV7-2 CASSPVGQPQHF TGTGCCAGCAGCCCCGTCGGTCAGCCCCAGCATTTT
TRBD1 TRBJ1-2 NA TRBV12-3/TRBV12-4 CASSHDRGITTF TGTGCCAGCAGCCATGACAGGGGCATTACCACCTTC
TRBD1 TRBJ1-1 NA TRBV5-6 CASSPDIGGRTEAFF TGTGCCAGCAGCCCGGACATAGGGGGCCGGACTGAAGCTTTCTTT